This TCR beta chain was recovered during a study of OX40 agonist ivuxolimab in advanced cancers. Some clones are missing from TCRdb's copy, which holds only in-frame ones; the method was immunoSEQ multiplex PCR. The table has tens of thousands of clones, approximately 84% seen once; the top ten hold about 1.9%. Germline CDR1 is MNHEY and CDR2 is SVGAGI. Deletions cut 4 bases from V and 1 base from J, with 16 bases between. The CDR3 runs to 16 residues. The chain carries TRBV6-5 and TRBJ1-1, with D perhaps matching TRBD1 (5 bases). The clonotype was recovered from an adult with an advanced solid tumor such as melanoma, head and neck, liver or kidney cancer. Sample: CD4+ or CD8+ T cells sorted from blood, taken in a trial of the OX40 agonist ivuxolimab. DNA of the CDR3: TGTGCCAGCAGTTCCCCCAGGGAGCACGGGAACACTGAAGCTTTCTTT. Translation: CASSSPREHGNTEAFF.